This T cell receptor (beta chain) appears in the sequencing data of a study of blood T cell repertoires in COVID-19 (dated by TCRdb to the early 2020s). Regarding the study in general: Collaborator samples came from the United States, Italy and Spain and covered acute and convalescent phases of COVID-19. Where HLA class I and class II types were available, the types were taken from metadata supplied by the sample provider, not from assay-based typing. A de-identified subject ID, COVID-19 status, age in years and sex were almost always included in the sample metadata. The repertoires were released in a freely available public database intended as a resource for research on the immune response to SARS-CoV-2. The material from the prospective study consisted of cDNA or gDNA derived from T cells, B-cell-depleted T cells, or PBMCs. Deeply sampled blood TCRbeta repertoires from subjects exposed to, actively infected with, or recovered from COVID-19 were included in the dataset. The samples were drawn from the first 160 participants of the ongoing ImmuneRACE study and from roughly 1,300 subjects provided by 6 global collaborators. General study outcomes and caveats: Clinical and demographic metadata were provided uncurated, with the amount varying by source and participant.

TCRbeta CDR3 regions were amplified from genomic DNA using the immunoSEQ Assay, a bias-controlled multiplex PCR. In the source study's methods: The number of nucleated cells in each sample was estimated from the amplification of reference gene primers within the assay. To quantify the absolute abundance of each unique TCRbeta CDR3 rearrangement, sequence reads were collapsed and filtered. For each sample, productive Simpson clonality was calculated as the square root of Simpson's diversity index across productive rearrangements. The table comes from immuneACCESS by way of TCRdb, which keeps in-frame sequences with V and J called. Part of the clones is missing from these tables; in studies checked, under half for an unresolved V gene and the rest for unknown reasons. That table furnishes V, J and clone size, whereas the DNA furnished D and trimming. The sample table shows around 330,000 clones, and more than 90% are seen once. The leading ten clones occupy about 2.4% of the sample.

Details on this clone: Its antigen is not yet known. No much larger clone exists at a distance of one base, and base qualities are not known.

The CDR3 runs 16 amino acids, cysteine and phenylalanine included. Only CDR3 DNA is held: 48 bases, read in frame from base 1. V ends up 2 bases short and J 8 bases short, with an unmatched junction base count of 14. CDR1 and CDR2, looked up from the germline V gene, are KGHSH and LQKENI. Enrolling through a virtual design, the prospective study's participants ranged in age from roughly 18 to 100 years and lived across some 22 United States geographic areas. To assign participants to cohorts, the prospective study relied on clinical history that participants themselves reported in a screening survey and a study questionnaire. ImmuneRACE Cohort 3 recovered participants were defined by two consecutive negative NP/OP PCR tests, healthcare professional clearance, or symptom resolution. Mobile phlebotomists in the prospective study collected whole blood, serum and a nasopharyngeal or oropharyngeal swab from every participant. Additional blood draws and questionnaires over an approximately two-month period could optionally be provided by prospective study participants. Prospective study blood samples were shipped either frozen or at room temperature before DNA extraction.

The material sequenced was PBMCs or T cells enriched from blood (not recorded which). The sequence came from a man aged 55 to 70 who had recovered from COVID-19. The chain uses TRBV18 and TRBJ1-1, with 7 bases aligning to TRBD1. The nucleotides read TGTGCCAGCTCACCAAATCGAGTGAGGGCAGGGGGAGAAGCTTTCTTT. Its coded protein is CASSPNRVRAGGEAFF.